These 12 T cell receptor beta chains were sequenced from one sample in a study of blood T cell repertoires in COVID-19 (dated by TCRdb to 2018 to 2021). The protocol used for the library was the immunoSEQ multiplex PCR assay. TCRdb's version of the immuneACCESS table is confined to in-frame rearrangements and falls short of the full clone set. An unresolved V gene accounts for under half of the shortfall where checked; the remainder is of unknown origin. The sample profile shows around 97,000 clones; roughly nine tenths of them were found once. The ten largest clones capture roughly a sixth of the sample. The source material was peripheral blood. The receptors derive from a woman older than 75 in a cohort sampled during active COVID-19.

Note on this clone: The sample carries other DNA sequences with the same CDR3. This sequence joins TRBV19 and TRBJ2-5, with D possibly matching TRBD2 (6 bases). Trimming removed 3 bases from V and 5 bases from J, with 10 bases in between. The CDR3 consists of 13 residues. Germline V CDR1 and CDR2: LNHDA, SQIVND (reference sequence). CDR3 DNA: TGTGCCAGTAGTATTGGAGGGGTTGAGACCCAGTACTTC. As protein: CASSIGGVETQYF.

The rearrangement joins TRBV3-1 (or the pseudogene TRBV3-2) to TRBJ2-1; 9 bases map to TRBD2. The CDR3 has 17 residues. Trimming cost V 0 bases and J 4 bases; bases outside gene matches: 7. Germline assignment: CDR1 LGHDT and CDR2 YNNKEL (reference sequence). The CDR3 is CASSQEGSSGKYNEQFF. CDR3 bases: TGTGCCAGCAGCCAAGAGGGTTCTAGCGGGAAATACAATGAGCAGTTCTTC.

Here the CDR3 DNA reads TGTGCCAGCAGTTTATCCGCGGGGGCAGGTCAGCCCCAGCATTTT. It is translated as CASSLSAGAGQPQHF. The rearrangement links TRBV27 to TRBJ1-5; weak D call: TRBD1 (6 bases). Per the germline V gene, CDR1 is MNHEY and CDR2 is SMNVEV (reference sequence). V was cut by 0 bases and J by 6 bases, with 12 bases left in between. The CDR3 loop spans 15 amino acids.

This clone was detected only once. The CDR3 DNA follows: TGTGCCAGCAGCCCAGGGACAGGGCAGACGGGGGACGAGCAGTACTTC. This gives the protein CASSPGTGQTGDEQYF. The chain has TRBV11-2 and TRBJ2-7; 9 nucleotides match TRBD1. Germline V gene data show CDR1 as SGHAT and CDR2 as FQNNGV. J was trimmed by 5 bases and V by 5 bases; bases with no gene match: 13. The CDR3 is made up of 16 amino acids.

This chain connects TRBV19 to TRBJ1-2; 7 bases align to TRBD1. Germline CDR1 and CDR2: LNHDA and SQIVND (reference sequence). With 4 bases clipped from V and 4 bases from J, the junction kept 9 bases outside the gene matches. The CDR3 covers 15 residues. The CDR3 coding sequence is TGTGCCAGTAGTACCCAAGGGGGCGCGGGCTATGGCTACACCTTC. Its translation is CASSTQGGAGYGYTF.

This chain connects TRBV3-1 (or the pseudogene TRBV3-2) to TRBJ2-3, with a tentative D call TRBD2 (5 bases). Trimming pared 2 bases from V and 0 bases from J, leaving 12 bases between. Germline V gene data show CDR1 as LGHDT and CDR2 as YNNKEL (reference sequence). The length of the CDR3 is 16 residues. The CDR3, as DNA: TGTGCCAGCAGCCAACTTCTAGCCTCTAGCACAGATACGCAGTATTTT. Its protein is CASSQLLASSTDTQYF.

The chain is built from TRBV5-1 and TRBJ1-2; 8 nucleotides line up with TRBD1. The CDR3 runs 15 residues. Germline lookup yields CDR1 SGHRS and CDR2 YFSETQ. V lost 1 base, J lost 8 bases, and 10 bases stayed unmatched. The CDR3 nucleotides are TGCGCCAGCAGCTTGTCCATGCAGGGGGCTGGGGGCTACACCTTC. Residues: CASSLSMQGAGGYTF.

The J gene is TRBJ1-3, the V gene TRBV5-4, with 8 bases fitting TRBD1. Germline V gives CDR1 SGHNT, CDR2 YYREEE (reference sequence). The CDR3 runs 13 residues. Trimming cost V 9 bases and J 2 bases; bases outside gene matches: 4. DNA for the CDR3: TGTGCCACCACGGACAGGGCTGGAAACACCATATATTTT. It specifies CATTDRAGNTIYF.

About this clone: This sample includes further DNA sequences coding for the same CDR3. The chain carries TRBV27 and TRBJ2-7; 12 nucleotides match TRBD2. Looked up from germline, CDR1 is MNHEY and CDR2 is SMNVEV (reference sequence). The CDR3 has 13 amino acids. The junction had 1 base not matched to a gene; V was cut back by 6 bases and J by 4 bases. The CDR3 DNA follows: TGTGCCAGCAGGACTAGCGGGGGATACGAGCAGTACTTC. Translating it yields CASRTSGGYEQYF.

CDR3 DNA sequence: TGTGCCACCAGTGATTTGAAGGGAGGAGGCTACACCTTC. This codes for CATSDLKGGGYTF. The genes are TRBV24-1 and TRBJ1-2; D is unclear. The germline CDR1 and CDR2 sequences are KGHDR and SFDVKD. The V end was cut by 0 bases, the J end by 8 bases, with 9 bases between. This CDR3 contains 13 residues.

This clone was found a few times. CDR3 loop: CASSIGGPSGLLFF. As DNA, the CDR3 is TGTGCCAGTAGTATAGGGGGCCCTAGCGGGCTCCTGTTCTTC. This rearrangement joins TRBV19 to TRBJ2-1; TRBD2 matches at 8 bases. The CDR3 length is 14 residues. CDR1 LNHDA and CDR2 SQIVND come from the germline V gene (reference sequence). V lost 1 base and J lost 15; bases outside the gene matches: 11.

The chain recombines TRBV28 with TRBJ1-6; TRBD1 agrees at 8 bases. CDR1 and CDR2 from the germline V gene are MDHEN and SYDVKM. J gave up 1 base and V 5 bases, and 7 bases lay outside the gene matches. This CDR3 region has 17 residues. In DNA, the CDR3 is TGTGCCAGCAGTGGACAGGGTTGGGGTTCCTATAATTCACCCCTCCACTTT. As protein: CASSGQGWGSYNSPLHF. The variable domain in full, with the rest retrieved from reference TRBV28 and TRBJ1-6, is DVKVTQSSRYLVKRTGEKVFLECVQDMDHENMFWYRQDPGLGLRLIYFSYDVKMKEKGDIPEGYSVSREKKERFSLILESASTNQTSMYLCASSGQGWGSYNSPLHFGNGTRLTVT.